This T cell receptor (beta chain) stems from a study of cytomegalovirus exposure and HLA in healthy donors. Study-wide results and caveats: In vitro assays verified that three CMV-associated chains recognized CMV antigens specifically.

In the case of this clone: The antigen is undetermined.

Samples came from healthy bone marrow donors. V lost 6 bases and J lost 4; bases outside the gene matches: 13. This CDR3 region has 15 residues. CDR1 SQVTM and CDR2 ANQGSEA come from the germline V gene. A multiplex PCR was run with 60 Vbeta primers and 13 Jbeta primers. Assay used: immunoSEQ multiplex PCR; TCRdb lists only in-frame clones, some missing. Altogether 150,000 or so clones are present, around two thirds being singletons, with the ten largest covering 3.5% to 5%. Material: PBMCs. The gene calls are TRBV29-1 and TRBJ1-2; 8 bases agree with TRBD1. The clonotype originates from a man younger than 35 in good health and CMV-seropositive. The CDR3 sequence is CSVTGQDESGYGYTF. The CDR3 DNA is TGCAGCGTGACGGGACAGGACGAATCGGGCTATGGCTACACCTTC.